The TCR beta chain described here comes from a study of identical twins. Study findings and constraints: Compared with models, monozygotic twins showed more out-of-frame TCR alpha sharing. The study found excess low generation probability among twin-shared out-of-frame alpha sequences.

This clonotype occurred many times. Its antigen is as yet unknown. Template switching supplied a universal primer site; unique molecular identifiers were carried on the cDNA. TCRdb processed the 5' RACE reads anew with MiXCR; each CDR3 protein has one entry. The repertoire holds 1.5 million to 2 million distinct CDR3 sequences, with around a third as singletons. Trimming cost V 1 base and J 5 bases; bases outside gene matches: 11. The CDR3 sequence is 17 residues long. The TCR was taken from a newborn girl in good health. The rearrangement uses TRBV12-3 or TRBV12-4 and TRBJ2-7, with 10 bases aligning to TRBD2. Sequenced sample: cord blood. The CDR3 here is CASSLGTSGILYDEQYF. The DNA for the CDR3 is TGTGCCAGCAGTTTAGGTACTAGCGGGATCCTGTACGACGAGCAGTACTTC.